The text below deals with one TCR beta chain. Its cognate antigen is unknown. Germline loops: CDR1 MDHEN, CDR2 SYDVKM. The CDR3 spans 16 residues. V lost 5 bases and J lost 2; bases outside the gene matches: 8. Generated by immunoSEQ multiplex PCR, the TCRdb table keeps only in-frame clones and is missing some. The table lists some 3,500 clones, about three quarters of them singletons, with around 9.2% in the top ten. These data come from a study of immune cell composition in non-small cell lung cancer. Findings and limits, study-wide: Roughly 80% of squamous and under 35% of adenocarcinoma cases had tumour-associated clones >0.5%. TIL tumour reactivity correlated with maximal tumour-associated clone frequency in adenocarcinoma. Dominant in vivo tumour-associated clones were not shown to share tumour-reactive sequences.

Normal lung was sampled as far from the tumour as possible, at least 3 cm. The chain carries TRBV28 and TRBJ2-1; 8 positions agree with TRBD2. The sequence came from a human donor with non-small cell lung cancer. Sequencing was performed on non-adjacent lung tissue. CDR3 region: CASSRAGTRTYNEQFF. In nucleotides, the CDR3 is TGTGCCAGCAGTCGCGCCGGGACTAGGACCTACAATGAGCAGTTCTTC.